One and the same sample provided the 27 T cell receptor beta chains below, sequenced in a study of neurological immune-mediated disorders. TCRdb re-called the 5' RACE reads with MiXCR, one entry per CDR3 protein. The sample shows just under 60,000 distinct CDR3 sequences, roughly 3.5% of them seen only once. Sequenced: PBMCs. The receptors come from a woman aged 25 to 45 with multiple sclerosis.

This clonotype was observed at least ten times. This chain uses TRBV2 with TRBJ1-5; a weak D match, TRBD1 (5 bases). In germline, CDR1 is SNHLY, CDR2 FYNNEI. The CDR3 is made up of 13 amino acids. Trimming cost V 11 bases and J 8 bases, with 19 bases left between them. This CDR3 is CASQGRGGKPQHF. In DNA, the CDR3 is TGTGCCTCCCAGGGTAGGGGAGGTAAGCCCCAGCATTTT.

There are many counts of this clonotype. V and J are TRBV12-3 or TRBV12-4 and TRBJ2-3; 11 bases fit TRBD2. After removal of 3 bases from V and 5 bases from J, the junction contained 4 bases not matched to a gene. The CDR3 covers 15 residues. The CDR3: CASSFSGGAGDTQYF. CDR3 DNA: TGTGCCAGCAGTTTTAGCGGGGGGGCCGGAGATACGCAGTATTTT.

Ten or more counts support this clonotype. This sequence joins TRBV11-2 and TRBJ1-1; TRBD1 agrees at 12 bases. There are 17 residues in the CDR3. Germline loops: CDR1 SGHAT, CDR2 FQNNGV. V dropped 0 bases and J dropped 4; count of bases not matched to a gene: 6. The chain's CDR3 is CASSLEGQGAIPTEAFF. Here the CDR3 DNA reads TGTGCCAGCAGCTTAGAGGGACAGGGGGCGATCCCCACTGAAGCTTTCTTT.

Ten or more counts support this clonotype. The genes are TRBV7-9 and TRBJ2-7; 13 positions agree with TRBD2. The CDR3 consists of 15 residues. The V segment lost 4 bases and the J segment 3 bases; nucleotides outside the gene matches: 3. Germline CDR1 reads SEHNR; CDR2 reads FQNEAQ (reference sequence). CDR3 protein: CASSSGLAGFYEQYF. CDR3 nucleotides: TGTGCCAGCAGCTCGGGACTAGCGGGATTCTACGAGCAGTACTTC.

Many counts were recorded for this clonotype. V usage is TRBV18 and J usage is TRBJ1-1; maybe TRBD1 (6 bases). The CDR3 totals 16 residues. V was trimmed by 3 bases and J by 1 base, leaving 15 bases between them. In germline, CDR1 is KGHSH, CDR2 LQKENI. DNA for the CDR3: TGTGCCAGCTCACCGGGGATCAGACAGGCGAACACTGAAGCTTTCTTT. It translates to CASSPGIRQANTEAFF.

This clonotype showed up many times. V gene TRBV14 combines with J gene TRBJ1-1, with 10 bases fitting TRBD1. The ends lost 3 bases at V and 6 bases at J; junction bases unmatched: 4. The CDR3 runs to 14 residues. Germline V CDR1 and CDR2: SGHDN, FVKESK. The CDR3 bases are TGTGCCAGCAGCCAGACAGGGGGCATCGCTGAAGCTTTCTTT. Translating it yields CASSQTGGIAEAFF.

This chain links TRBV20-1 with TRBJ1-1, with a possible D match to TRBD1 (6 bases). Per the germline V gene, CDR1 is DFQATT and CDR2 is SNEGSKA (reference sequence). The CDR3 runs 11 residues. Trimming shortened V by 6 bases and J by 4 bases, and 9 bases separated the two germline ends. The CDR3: CSAGQPTEAFF. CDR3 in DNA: TGCAGTGCCGGACAGCCCACTGAAGCTTTCTTT.

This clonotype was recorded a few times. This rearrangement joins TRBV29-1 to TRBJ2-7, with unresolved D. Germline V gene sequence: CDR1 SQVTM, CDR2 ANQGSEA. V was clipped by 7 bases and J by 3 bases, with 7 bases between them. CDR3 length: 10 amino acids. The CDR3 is CSGAYYEQYF. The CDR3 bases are TGCAGCGGGGCCTACTACGAGCAGTACTTC.

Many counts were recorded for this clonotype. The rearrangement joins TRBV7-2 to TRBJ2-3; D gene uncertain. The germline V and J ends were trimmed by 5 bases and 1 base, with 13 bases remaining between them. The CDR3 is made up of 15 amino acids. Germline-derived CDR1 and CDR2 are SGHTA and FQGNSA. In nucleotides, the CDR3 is TGTGCCAGCAGCGTCCGGTTGGGCGGCACAGATACGCAGTATTTT. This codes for CASSVRLGGTDTQYF.

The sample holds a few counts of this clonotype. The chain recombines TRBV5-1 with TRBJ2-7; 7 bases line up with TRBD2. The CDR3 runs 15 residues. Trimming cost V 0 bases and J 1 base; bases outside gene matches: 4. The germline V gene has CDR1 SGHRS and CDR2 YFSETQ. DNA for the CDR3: TGCGCCAGCAGCTTGGATGCGGGGGTGTCCTACGAGCAGTACTTC. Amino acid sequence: CASSLDAGVSYEQYF.

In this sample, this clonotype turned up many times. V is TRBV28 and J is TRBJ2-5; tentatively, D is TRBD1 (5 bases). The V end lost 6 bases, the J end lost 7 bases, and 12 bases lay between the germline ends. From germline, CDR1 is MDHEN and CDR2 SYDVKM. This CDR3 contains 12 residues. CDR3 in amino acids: CASSLGEGTQYF. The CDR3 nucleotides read TGTGCCAGCAGCCTAGGGGAAGGGACCCAGTACTTC.

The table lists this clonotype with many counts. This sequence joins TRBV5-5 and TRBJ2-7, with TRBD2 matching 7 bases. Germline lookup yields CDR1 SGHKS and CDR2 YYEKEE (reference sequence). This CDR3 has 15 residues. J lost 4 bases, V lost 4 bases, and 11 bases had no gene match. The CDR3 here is CASSHQFGGSYEQYF. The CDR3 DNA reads TGTGCCAGCAGCCACCAGTTCGGCGGGAGTTACGAGCAGTACTTC.

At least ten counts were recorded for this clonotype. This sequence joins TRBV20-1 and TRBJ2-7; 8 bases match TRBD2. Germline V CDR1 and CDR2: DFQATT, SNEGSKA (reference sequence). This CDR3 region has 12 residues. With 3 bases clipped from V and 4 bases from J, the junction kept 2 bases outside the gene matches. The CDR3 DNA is TGCAGTGCTAGGGGGACTAGTTACGAGCAGTACTTC. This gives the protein CSARGTSYEQYF.

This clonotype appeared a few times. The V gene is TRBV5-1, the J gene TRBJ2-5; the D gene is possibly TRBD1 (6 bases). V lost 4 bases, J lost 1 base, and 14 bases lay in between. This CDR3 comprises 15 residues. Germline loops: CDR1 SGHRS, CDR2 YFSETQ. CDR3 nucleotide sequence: TGCGCCAGCAGCCTCCAGACAGGACTCCAAGAGACCCAGTACTTC. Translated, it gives CASSLQTGLQETQYF.

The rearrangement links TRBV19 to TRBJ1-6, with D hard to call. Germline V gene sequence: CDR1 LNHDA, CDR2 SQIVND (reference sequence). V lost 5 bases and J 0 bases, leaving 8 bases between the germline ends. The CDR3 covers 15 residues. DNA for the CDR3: TGTGCCAGTAGTTATGTCAGCTCCTATAATTCACCCCTCCACTTT. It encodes CASSYVSSYNSPLHF.

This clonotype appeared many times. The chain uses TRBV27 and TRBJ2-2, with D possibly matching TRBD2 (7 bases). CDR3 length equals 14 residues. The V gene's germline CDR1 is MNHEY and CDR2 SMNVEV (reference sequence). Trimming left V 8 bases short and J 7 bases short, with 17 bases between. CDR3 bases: TGTGCCAGCTCTCCGGGGGGCGCTGACGGGGAGCTGTTTTTT. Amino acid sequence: CASSPGGADGELFF.

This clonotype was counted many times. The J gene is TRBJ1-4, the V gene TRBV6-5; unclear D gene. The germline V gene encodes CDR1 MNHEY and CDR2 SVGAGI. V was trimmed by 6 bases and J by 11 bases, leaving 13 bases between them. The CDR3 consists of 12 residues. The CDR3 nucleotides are TGTGCCAGCAGACGCCCGAGCGGGAAACTGTTTTTT. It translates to CASRRPSGKLFF.

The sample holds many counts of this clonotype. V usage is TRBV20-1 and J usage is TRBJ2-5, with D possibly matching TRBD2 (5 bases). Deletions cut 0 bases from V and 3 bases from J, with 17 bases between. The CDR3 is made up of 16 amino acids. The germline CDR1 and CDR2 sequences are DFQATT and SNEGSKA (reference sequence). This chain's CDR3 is CSARDPTGLREETQYF. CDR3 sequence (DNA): TGCAGTGCTAGAGATCCAACGGGATTGAGGGAAGAGACCCAGTACTTC.

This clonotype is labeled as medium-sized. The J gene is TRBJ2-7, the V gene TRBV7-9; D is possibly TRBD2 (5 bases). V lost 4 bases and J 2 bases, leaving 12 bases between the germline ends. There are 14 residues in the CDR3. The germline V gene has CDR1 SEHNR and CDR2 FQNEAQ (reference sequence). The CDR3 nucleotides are TGTGCCAGCAGCTCTGTCAGCGGCGCCTACGAGCAGTACTTC. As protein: CASSSVSGAYEQYF.

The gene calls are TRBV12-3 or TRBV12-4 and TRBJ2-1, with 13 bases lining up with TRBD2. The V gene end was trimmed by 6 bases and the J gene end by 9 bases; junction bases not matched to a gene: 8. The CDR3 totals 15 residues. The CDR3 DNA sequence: TGTGCCAGCAGCCTTACTAGCGGGGGGGCAAGTGAGCAGTTCTTC. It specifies CASSLTSGGASEQFF.

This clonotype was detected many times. CDR3 coding DNA: TGTGCCACCAGGACCGGGACACCGAACACTGAAGCTTTCTTT. This sequence encodes CATRTGTPNTEAFF. The chain employs TRBV15 and TRBJ1-1, with D possibly TRBD1 on 6 matching bases. With 6 bases removed from V and 1 base from J, the gap between germline ends came to 12 bases. Germline CDR1 and CDR2: LNHNV and YYDKDF (reference sequence). CDR3 size: 14 residues.

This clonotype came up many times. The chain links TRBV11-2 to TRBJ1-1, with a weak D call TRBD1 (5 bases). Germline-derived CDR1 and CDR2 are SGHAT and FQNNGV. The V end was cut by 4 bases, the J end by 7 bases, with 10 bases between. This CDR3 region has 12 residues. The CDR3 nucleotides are TGTGCCAGCAGCTCGGGACGGATTGAAGCTTTCTTT. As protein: CASSSGRIEAFF.

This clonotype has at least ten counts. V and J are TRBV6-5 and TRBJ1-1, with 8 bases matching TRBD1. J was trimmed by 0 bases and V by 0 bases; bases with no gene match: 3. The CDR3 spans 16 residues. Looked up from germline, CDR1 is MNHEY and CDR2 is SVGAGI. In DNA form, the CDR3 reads TGTGCCAGCAGTTACTCGCGGACAGGGATGAACACTGAAGCTTTCTTT. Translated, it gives CASSYSRTGMNTEAFF.

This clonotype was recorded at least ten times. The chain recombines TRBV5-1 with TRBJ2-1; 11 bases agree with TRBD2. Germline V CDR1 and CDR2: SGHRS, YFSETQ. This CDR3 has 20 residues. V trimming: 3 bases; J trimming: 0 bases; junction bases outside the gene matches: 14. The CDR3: CASSSPGLADGTRSYNEQFF. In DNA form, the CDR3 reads TGCGCCAGCAGCTCCCCGGGACTAGCGGATGGGACCCGCTCCTACAATGAGCAGTTCTTC.

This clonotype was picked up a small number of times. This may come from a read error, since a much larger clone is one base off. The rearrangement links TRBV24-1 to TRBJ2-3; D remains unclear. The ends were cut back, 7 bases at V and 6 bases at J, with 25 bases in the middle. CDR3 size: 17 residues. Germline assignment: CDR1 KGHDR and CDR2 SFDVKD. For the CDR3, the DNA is TGTGCCACCAGCTCTAAGGAGAACTTTAAGGGTCCGGATACGCAGTATTTT. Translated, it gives CATSSKENFKGPDTQYF.

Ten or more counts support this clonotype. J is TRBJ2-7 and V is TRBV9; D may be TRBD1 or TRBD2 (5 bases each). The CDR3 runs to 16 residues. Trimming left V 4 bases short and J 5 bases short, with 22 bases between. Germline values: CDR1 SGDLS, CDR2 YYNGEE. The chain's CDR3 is CASSTSPKASRDEQYF. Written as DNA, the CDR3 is TGTGCCAGCAGCACCTCCCCAAAGGCTAGCAGGGACGAGCAGTACTTC.

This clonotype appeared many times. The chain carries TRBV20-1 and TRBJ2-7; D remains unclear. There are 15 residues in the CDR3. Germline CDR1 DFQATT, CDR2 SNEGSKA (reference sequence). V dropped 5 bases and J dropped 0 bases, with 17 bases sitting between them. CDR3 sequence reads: CSASPTGRPSYEQYF. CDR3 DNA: TGCAGTGCTTCACCCACTGGACGACCCTCCTACGAGCAGTACTTC.